The 13 T cell receptor beta chains listed next were all sequenced from one sample in a study of shared clonotypes between healthy human individuals. Assay used: immunoSEQ multiplex PCR; TCRdb lists only in-frame clones, some missing. The repertoire holds around 1.9 million clones, with 90% to 95% as singletons. In the naive CD8 group, cells lacked CD45RO and were positively selected for CCR7, so terminally differentiated effector memory CD45RA+ cells were left out. Sequenced input: naive CD8+ T cells from PBMCs. The receptors derive from a man between 18 and 35 years old in good health. Some clones in this sample may be carry-over from other donors' samples.

The chain carries TRBV28 and TRBJ1-2; D is ambiguous. The V gene lost 3 bases and the J gene lost 8 bases, with 7 bases spanning the gap. This CDR3 has 11 amino acids. From germline, CDR1 is MDHEN and CDR2 SYDVKM. The CDR3 DNA reads TGTGCCAGCAGTTTTGGGGAAGGCTACACCTTC. Residues: CASSFGEGYTF.

V gene TRBV21-1 combines with J gene TRBJ2-2; TRBD1, as called in the table, went unchecked against the DNA. TRBV21-1 is shown as a pseudogene. This CDR3 has 16 residues. The DNA for the CDR3 is TGTGCCAGCAGCGAATACAGGGCCCCCGACACCGGGGAGCTGTTTTTT. Protein product: CASSEYRAPDTGELFF.

This rearrangement joins TRBV7-9 to TRBJ1-1; tentative D call: TRBD1 (6 bases). V dropped 5 bases and J dropped 4 bases, with 23 bases sitting between them. From germline, CDR1 is SEHNR and CDR2 FQNEAQ (reference sequence). There are 17 residues in the CDR3. The CDR3 sequence: CASSGGGAEVVGTEAFF. The CDR3 bases are TGTGCCAGCAGCGGGGGCGGGGCAGAGGTCGTAGGCACTGAAGCTTTCTTT.

V and J are TRBV7-9 and TRBJ2-7, with TRBD2 matching 9 bases. The CDR3 contains 15 residues. Germline CDR1 SEHNR, CDR2 FQNEAQ (reference sequence). V gave up 5 bases and J gave up 7 bases; unmatched junction bases: 12. CDR3 protein: CASSPGLARTGEQYF. The CDR3 nucleotides read TGTGCCAGCAGCCCTGGACTAGCGCGAACGGGAGAGCAGTACTTC.

CDR3 sequence: CASSIRDFYEQYF. The CDR3 DNA reads as TGTGCCAGTAGTATCCGGGACTTCTACGAGCAGTACTTC. This rearrangement joins TRBV19 to TRBJ2-7; a weak D match, TRBD2 (6 bases). The CDR3 is 13 amino acids. Trimming cost V 3 bases and J 3 bases, with 9 bases left between them. From germline, CDR1 is LNHDA and CDR2 SQIVND (reference sequence).

This clone was observed once. The rearrangement uses TRBV7-3 and TRBJ2-2; 9 bases are shared with TRBD1. V lost 5 bases to trimming and J lost 5 bases; unmatched junction nucleotides: 6. CDR1 SGHTA and CDR2 FQGTGA come from the germline V gene. The CDR3 covers 15 residues. The CDR3 DNA reads as TGTGCCAGCAGCCCCCGACAGGGGGGAACCGGGGAGCTGTTTTTT. This gives the protein CASSPRQGGTGELFF.

The rearrangement uses TRBV4-2 and TRBJ2-6, with TRBD1 matching over 7 bases. The CDR3 contains 16 residues. Germline CDR1 is LGHNA and CDR2 is YNFKEQ. The junction had 8 bases not matched to a gene; V was cut back by 5 bases and J by 4 bases. CDR3 region: CASSSGGSAGANVLTF. In DNA, the CDR3 is TGTGCCAGCAGCTCAGGGGGTAGCGCCGGGGCCAACGTCCTGACTTTC.

With regard to this clone: Other DNA variants within this sample encode the same CDR3. The chain combines TRBV4-1 with TRBJ2-7; D is perhaps TRBD2 (5 bases). Germline loops: CDR1 MGHRA, CDR2 YSYEKL. This CDR3 region has 14 residues. V dropped 1 base and J dropped 4 bases, with 11 bases sitting between them. CDR3 amino acids: CASSQGPGIYEQYF. Written as DNA, the CDR3 is TGCGCCAGCAGCCAAGGACCGGGGATATACGAGCAGTACTTC.

J is TRBJ2-7 and V is TRBV6-5; 9 positions match TRBD1. The CDR3 sequence is 14 residues long. Germline V lookup: CDR1 MNHEY, CDR2 SVGAGI. V trimming: 10 bases; J trimming: 1 base; junction bases outside the gene matches: 8. CDR3 region: CATTSGTGSYEQYF. The DNA of the CDR3 is TGTGCCACCACTTCCGGGACAGGGTCCTACGAGCAGTACTTC.

This clone was counted between two and nine times. An end of the junction does not agree with germline; a read error may underlie this. The J gene is TRBJ1-1, the V gene TRBV29-1; no clear D. The CDR3 spans 9 residues. Germline V CDR1 and CDR2: SQVTM, ANQGSEA. CDR3 amino acids: CAADTEAFF. The CDR3 coding sequence is TGTGCCGCTGACACTGAAGCTTTCTTT. Together with reference TRBV29-1 and TRBJ1-1, the CDR3 gives the full variable domain: SAVISQKPSRDICQRGTSLTIQCQVDSQVTMMFWYRQQPGQSLTLIATANQGSEATYESGFVIDKFPISRPNLTFSTLTVSNMSPEDSSIYLCAADTEAFFGQGTRLTVV.

Comments on this clone: This sample also contains other DNA sequences that code for the same CDR3. V usage is TRBV9 and J usage is TRBJ2-7, with D unresolved. Between the trimmed V and J ends, which lost 0 bases and 3 bases, there was a span of 10 bases. The CDR3 covers 14 residues. Germline V gene data show CDR1 as SGDLS and CDR2 as YYNGEE. Here the CDR3 reads CASSVGDGNYEQYF. In DNA, the CDR3 is TGTGCCAGCAGCGTAGGAGACGGAAACTACGAGCAGTACTTC.

V is TRBV7-3 and J is TRBJ1-1; D is unresolved. Trimming left V 4 bases short and J 9 bases short, with 12 bases between. Germline-derived CDR1 and CDR2 are SGHTA and FQGTGA. The CDR3 sequence is 12 residues long. Written as DNA, the CDR3 is TGTGCCAGCAGCTACTTAGGTGGACAAGCTTTCTTT. This translates into CASSYLGGQAFF.

As concerns this clone: This sample includes further DNA sequences coding for the same CDR3. The genes are TRBV7-9 and TRBJ2-1; possibly TRBD2 for D (7 bases). Trimming pared 5 bases from V and 6 bases from J, leaving 8 bases between. The CDR3 sequence is 12 residues long. Per germline, CDR1 SEHNR and CDR2 FQNEAQ (reference sequence). CDR3 protein: CASSRGANEQFF. The CDR3 DNA sequence: TGTGCCAGCAGCCGGGGGGCCAATGAGCAGTTCTTC.